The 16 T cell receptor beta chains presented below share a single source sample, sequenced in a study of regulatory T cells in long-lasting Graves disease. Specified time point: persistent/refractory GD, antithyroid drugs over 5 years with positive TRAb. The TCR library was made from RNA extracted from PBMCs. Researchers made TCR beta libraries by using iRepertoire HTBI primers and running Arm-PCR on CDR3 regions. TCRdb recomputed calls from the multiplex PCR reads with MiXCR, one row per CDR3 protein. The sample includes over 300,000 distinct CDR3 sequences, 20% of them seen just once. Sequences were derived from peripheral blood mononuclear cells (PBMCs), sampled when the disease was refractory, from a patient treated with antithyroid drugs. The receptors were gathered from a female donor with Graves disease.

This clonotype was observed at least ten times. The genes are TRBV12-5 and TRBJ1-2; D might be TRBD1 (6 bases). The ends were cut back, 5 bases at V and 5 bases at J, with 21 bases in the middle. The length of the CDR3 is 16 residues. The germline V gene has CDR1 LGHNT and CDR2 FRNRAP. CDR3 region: CASGQFPGELLYGYTF. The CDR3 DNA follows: TGTGCTAGTGGTCAATTCCCAGGGGAACTTCTTTATGGCTACACCTTC.

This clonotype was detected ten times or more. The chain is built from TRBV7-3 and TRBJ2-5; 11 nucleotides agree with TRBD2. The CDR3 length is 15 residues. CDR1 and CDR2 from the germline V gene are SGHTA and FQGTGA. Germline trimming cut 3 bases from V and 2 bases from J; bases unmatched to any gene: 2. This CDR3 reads CASSLGLAVQETQYF. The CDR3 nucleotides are TGTGCCAGCAGCTTGGGACTAGCGGTTCAAGAGACCCAGTACTTC.

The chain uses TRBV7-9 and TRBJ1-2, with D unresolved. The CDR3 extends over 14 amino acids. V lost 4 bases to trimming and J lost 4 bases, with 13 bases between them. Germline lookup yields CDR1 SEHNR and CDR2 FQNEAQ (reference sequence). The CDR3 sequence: CASSSLGPRYGYTF. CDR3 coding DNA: TGTGCCAGCAGCTCCCTTGGGCCTCGCTATGGCTACACCTTC.

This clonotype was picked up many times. CDR3 nucleotides: TGTGCCACCAGTGATTGGGACGGTGATGGCTACACCTTC. Encoded protein: CATSDWDGDGYTF. This chain uses TRBV24-1 with TRBJ1-2, with D perhaps TRBD1 (5 bases). The CDR3 covers 13 residues. V was trimmed by 2 bases and J by 6 bases, leaving 9 bases between them. The germline gives CDR1 KGHDR, CDR2 SFDVKD.

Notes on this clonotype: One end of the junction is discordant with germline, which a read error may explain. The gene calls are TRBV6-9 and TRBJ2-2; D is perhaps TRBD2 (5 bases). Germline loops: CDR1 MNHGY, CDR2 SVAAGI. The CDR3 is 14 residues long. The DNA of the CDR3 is TGTGCCAGCAGTTGGACCCCGAGGGCCGGGGAGCTGCTTTTT. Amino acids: CASSWTPRAGELLF.

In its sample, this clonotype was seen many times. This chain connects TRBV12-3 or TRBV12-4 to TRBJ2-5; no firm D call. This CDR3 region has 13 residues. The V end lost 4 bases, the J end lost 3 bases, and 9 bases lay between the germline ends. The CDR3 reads CASSWRTEETQYF. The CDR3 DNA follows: TGTGCCAGCAGTTGGAGAACAGAAGAGACCCAGTACTTC.

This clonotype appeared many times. In nucleotides, the CDR3 is TGTGCCACCGAGGACAGTTTTTCCTACGAGCAGTACTTC. As protein: CATEDSFSYEQYF. The genes are TRBV24-1 and TRBJ2-7; TRBD1 might be the D (6 bases). Per the germline V gene, CDR1 is KGHDR and CDR2 is SFDVKD. V gave up 9 bases and J gave up 1 base, with 12 bases separating them. The CDR3 covers 13 residues.

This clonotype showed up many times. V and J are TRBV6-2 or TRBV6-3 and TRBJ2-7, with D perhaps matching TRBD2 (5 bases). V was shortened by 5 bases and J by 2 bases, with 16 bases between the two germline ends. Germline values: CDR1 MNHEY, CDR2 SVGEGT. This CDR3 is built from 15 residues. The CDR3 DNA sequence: TGTGCCAGCAGTACCCATGCCGACGGGACCTACGAGCAGTACTTC. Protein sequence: CASSTHADGTYEQYF.

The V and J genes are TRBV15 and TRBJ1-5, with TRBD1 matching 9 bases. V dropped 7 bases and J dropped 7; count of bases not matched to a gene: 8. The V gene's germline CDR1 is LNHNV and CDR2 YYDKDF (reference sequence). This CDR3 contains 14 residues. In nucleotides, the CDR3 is TGTGCCACCACCGGACAGGGGCCGGGGCAGCCCCAGCATTTT. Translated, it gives CATTGQGPGQPQHF. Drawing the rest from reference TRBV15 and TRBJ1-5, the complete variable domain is DAMVIQNPRYQVTQFGKPVTLSCSQTLNHNVMYWYQQKSSQAPKLLFHYYDKDFNNEADTPDNFQSRRPNTSFCFLDIRSPGLGDTAMYLCATTGQGPGQPQHFGDGTRLSIL.

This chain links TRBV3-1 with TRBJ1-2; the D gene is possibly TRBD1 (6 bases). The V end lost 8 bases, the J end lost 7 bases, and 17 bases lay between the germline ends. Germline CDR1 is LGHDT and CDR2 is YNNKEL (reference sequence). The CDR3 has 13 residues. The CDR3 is CASSRGGRGGYTF. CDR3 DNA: TGTGCCAGCTCACGAGGGGGGCGCGGTGGCTACACCTTC.

CDR3 sequence (DNA): TGCAGTGCTAGACGTGGACAGCACTATGGCTACACCTTC. This translates into CSARRGQHYGYTF. The chain combines TRBV20-1 with TRBJ1-2, with D possibly matching TRBD1 (6 bases). The CDR3 loop spans 13 amino acids. Trimming cost V 2 bases and J 3 bases, with 10 bases left between them. Germline loops: CDR1 DFQATT, CDR2 SNEGSKA (reference sequence).

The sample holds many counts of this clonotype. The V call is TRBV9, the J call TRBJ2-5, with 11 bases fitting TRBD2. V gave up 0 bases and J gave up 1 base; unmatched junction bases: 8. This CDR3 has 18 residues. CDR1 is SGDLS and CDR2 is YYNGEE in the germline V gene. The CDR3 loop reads CASSVGGVLAGGQETQYF. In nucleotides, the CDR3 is TGTGCCAGCAGCGTAGGCGGGGTCCTAGCGGGAGGCCAAGAGACCCAGTACTTC.

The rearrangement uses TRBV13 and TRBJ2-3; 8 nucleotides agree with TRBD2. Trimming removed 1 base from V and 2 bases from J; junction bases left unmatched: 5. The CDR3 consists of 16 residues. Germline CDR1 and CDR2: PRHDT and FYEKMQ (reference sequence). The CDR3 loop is CASSLAGGSFTDTQYF. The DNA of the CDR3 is TGTGCCAGCAGCTTAGCGGGAGGGTCTTTCACAGATACGCAGTATTTT. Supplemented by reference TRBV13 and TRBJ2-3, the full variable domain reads AAGVIQSPRHLIKEKRETATLKCYPIPRHDTVYWYQQGPGQDPQFLISFYEKMQSDKGSIPDRFSAQQFSDYHSELNMSSLELGDSALYFCASSLAGGSFTDTQYFGPGTRLTVL.

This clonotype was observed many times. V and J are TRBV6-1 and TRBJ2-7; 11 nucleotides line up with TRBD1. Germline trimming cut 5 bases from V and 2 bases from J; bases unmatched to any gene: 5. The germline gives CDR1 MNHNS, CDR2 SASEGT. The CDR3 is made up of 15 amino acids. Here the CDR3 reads CASSNRDRGTYEQYF. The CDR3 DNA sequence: TGTGCCAGCAGTAACCGGGACAGGGGGACCTACGAGCAGTACTTC.

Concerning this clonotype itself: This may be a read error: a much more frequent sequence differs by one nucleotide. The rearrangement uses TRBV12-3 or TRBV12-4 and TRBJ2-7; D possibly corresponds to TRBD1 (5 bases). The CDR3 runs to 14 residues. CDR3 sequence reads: CASSLRGPRNEQCF. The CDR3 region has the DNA TGTGCCAGCAGTTTAAGGGGCCCTCGGAACGAGCAGTGCTTC.

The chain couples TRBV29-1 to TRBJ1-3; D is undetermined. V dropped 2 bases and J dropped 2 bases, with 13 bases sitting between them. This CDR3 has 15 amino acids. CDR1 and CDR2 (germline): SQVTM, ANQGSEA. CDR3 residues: CSVELGKSAGNTIYF. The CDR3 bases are TGCAGCGTTGAATTGGGGAAGAGTGCTGGAAACACCATATATTTT.